The 30 T cell receptor beta chains in this list originate from one sample, sequenced in a study of blood T cell repertoires in COVID-19. Assay: immunoSEQ multiplex PCR; the TCRdb copy retains only in-frame clones and omits some. The table includes about 240,000 clones, roughly 80% detected once. Material: PBMCs or T cells enriched from blood (not recorded which). The receptors were sampled from a woman in her thirties or forties who had been exposed to COVID-19.

V is TRBV12-2 and J is TRBJ2-5; the D call of TRBD2 is as the table states it, not checked on the DNA. TRBV12-2 constitutes a pseudogene. CDR3 length: 14 residues. The CDR3 here is CASRWKGVGETQYF. DNA for the CDR3: TGTGCAAGTAGGTGGAAGGGAGTGGGAGAGACCCAGTACTTC.

V usage is TRBV6-1 and J usage is TRBJ2-7; 7 nucleotides agree with TRBD1. This CDR3 spans 15 amino acids. The V gene's germline CDR1 is MNHNS and CDR2 SASEGT. V shed 3 bases and J 0 bases; nucleotides not matched to a gene: 5. The CDR3 region has the DNA TGTGCCAGCAGTGACCCCGGGACAGACTCCTACGAGCAGTACTTC. It is translated as CASSDPGTDSYEQYF.

The rearrangement joins TRBV30 to TRBJ2-7; 11 bases line up with TRBD2. The CDR3 spans 15 residues. With 3 bases clipped from V and 0 bases from J, the junction kept 4 bases outside the gene matches. The germline CDR1 and CDR2 sequences are GTSNPN and SVGIG (reference sequence). The CDR3 protein is CAWRLAGDPSYEQYF. The CDR3 DNA sequence: TGTGCCTGGAGACTAGCGGGGGACCCCTCCTACGAGCAGTACTTC. Variable domain in full (rest from reference TRBV30 and TRBJ2-7): SQTIHQWPATLVQPVGSPLSLECTVEGTSNPNLYWYRQAAGRGLQLLFYSVGIGQISSEVPQNLSASRPQDRQFILSSKKLLLSDSGFYLCAWRLAGDPSYEQYFGPGTRLTVT.

The chain joins TRBV11-1 to TRBJ1-2; TRBD1 is a possible D gene (5 bases). Germline V CDR1 and CDR2: SGHAT, FQDESV (reference sequence). V lost 5 bases and J 10 bases, leaving 23 bases between the germline ends. The CDR3 has 15 amino acids. The CDR3 nucleotides read TGTGCCAGCAGCCTGGAAGGGGCCACAAGATCAAACTACACCTTC. Translating gives CASSLEGATRSNYTF.

A note on this clone: One end of the junction varies from germline; a read error may be responsible. The J gene is TRBJ1-3, the V gene TRBV15, with 10 bases matching TRBD1. Germline V CDR1 and CDR2: LNHNV, YYDKDF (reference sequence). The CDR3 runs to 16 residues. This CDR3 is CATSGDRGLGGNTIYF. The DNA of the CDR3 is TGTGCCACCAGCGGAGACAGGGGGCTTGGTGGAAACACCATATATTTT.

This rearrangement joins TRBV19 to TRBJ2-7; the D gene is possibly TRBD1 (5 bases). CDR3 size: 14 residues. The ends were cut back, 5 bases at V and 2 bases at J, with 13 bases in the middle. Germline CDR1 LNHDA, CDR2 SQIVND (reference sequence). The CDR3 DNA reads TGTGCCAGTAGTTGGGGCCCGCCAACCTACGAGCAGTACTTC. Its protein is CASSWGPPTYEQYF.

The V and J genes are TRBV19 and TRBJ1-6, with TRBD1 matching over 9 bases. With 3 bases clipped from V and 5 bases from J, the junction kept 8 bases outside the gene matches. This CDR3 region has 17 residues. CDR1 LNHDA and CDR2 SQIVND come from the germline V gene (reference sequence). CDR3 sequence: CASSISTGGRDNSPLHF. Written as DNA, the CDR3 is TGTGCCAGTAGTATCTCAACAGGGGGCCGGGATAATTCACCCCTCCACTTT.

The table lists this clone with a few counts. The V call is TRBV6-5, the J call TRBJ1-1, with D hard to call. This CDR3 region has 14 residues. Deletions cut 5 bases from V and 1 base from J, with 11 bases between. The germline gives CDR1 MNHEY, CDR2 SVGAGI. DNA of the CDR3: TGTGCCAGCAGTCCCTACGGAGAGAACACTGAAGCTTTCTTT. It is translated as CASSPYGENTEAFF.

This chain links TRBV7-2 with TRBJ1-3; D is undetermined. V lost 4 bases, J lost 0 bases, and 10 bases lay in between. This CDR3 has 15 residues. Germline-derived CDR1 and CDR2 are SGHTA and FQGNSA. The DNA for the CDR3 is TGTGCCAGCAGCTACCCCGGTAGCTCTGGAAACACCATATATTTT. This translates into CASSYPGSSGNTIYF.

The genes are TRBV19 and TRBJ1-6; unclear D gene. Germline-derived CDR1 and CDR2 are LNHDA and SQIVND (reference sequence). Trimming took off 3 bases at V and 8 bases at J, with 8 bases between the two ends. The CDR3 length is 13 residues. The CDR3 loop reads CASSMEEHSPLHF. In DNA form, the CDR3 reads TGTGCCAGTAGTATGGAGGAACATTCACCCCTCCACTTT. The full variable domain, completed using reference TRBV19 and TRBJ1-6, is DGGITQSPKYLFRKEGQNVTLSCEQNLNHDAMYWYRQDPGQGLRLIYYSQIVNDFQKGDIAEGYSVSREKKESFPLTVTSAQKNPTAFYLCASSMEEHSPLHFGNGTRLTVT.

The chain couples TRBV4-2 to TRBJ1-5; 7 bases agree with TRBD1. CDR1 and CDR2 (germline): LGHNA, YNFKEQ. Trimming cost V 4 bases and J 3 bases; bases outside gene matches: 3. The CDR3 is 14 amino acids. This CDR3 reads CASSPGQYNQPQHF. The CDR3 DNA reads as TGTGCCAGCAGCCCGGGACAGTACAATCAGCCCCAGCATTTT.

This chain links TRBV9 with TRBJ1-2; unclear D gene. The ends were cut back, 0 bases at V and 4 bases at J, with 16 bases in the middle. Looked up from germline, CDR1 is SGDLS and CDR2 is YYNGEE. This CDR3 comprises 16 residues. This chain's CDR3 is CASSVGPIEGGYGYTF. CDR3 coding DNA: TGTGCCAGCAGCGTAGGCCCCATTGAGGGCGGCTATGGCTACACCTTC.

The genes are TRBV6-5 and TRBJ2-7; D might be TRBD2 (6 bases). Germline CDR1 reads MNHEY; CDR2 reads SVGAGI. This CDR3 region has 15 residues. V lost 2 bases to trimming and J lost 3 bases, with 14 bases between them. As DNA, the CDR3 is TGTGCCAGCAGTTACACTCCGGGACTCCACTACGAGCAGTACTTC. It yields the protein CASSYTPGLHYEQYF.

The chain couples TRBV5-1 to TRBJ2-2, with 14 bases identical to TRBD2. The CDR3 has 16 residues. Germline trimming cut 6 bases from V and 5 bases from J; bases unmatched to any gene: 6. Germline V gene sequence: CDR1 SGHRS, CDR2 YFSETQ. The CDR3 DNA is TGCGCCAGCACCCAAAGGACTAGCGGGGGGACCGGGGAGCTGTTTTTT. Its protein is CASTQRTSGGTGELFF.

This clone has ten or more counts. In DNA, the CDR3 is TGTGCCAGCAGCCTGGACGCAGGGGACGACTATGGCTACACCTTC. Translated: CASSLDAGDDYGYTF. The chain employs TRBV9 and TRBJ1-2, with a tentative D call TRBD1 (6 bases). The CDR3 spans 15 residues. V dropped 4 bases and J dropped 3 bases, with 16 bases sitting between them. Looked up from germline, CDR1 is SGDLS and CDR2 is YYNGEE.

This chain joins TRBV6-2 or TRBV6-3 and TRBJ1-1; no clear D gene. CDR1 is MNHEY and CDR2 is SVGEGT in the germline V gene. The CDR3 extends over 15 amino acids. The ends were cut back, 4 bases at V and 3 bases at J, with 15 bases in the middle. The CDR3 DNA follows: TGTGCCAGCAGTTTCTATCTACGGGGAGACACTGAAGCTTTCTTT. Translation gives CASSFYLRGDTEAFF.

In its sample, this clone was seen once. The V call is TRBV19, the J call TRBJ1-2; 8 nucleotides match TRBD1. The V and J ends lost 5 bases and 6 bases, in that order; junction bases with no gene match: 5. The germline CDR1 and CDR2 sequences are LNHDA and SQIVND (reference sequence). The CDR3 totals 13 residues. CDR3 in amino acids: CASSWTGRDGYTF. The CDR3 DNA reads as TGTGCCAGTAGTTGGACAGGGCGCGATGGCTACACCTTC.

The chain couples TRBV3-1 (or the pseudogene TRBV3-2) to TRBJ2-3; D might be TRBD2 (7 bases). The CDR3 is made up of 18 amino acids. CDR1 and CDR2 from the germline V gene are LGHDT and YNNKEL (reference sequence). The V and J ends lost 0 bases and 9 bases respectively, with 25 bases between them. The CDR3 here is CASSQEVPGAGDRETQYF. The CDR3 DNA follows: TGTGCCAGCAGCCAAGAGGTCCCGGGGGCGGGGGACCGCGAGACGCAGTATTTT.

The rearrangement joins TRBV30 to TRBJ1-4; 9 nucleotides line up with TRBD1. Germline V gives CDR1 GTSNPN, CDR2 SVGIG (reference sequence). CDR3 length equals 15 residues. With 2 bases clipped from V and 6 bases from J, the junction kept 7 bases outside the gene matches. CDR3 amino acids: CAWSTFRDRDEKLFF. CDR3 sequence (DNA): TGTGCCTGGAGTACTTTCCGGGACAGGGATGAAAAACTGTTTTTT.

This clone was picked up a small number of times. The gene calls are TRBV12-3 or TRBV12-4 and TRBJ2-7; maybe TRBD2 (5 bases). The CDR3 spans 12 residues. V was cut by 5 bases and J by 4 bases, with 9 bases left in between. The DNA of the CDR3 is TGTGCCAGCAGTCCGGGGAGATACGAGCAGTACTTC. Protein sequence: CASSPGRYEQYF.

The chain carries TRBV25-1 and TRBJ1-1, with 9 bases that match TRBD1. The length of the CDR3 is 14 residues. V lost 4 bases to trimming and J lost 10 bases; unmatched junction nucleotides: 10. In germline, CDR1 is MGHDK, CDR2 SYGVNS. In DNA, the CDR3 is TGTGCCAGCAGTGGTCCTCGGACAGGGGACTCAGCTTTCTTT. The encoded protein is CASSGPRTGDSAFF.

CDR3 residues: CSVLRDRGDTEAFF. The CDR3 bases are TGCAGCGTCCTCCGGGACAGGGGAGATACTGAAGCTTTCTTT. The chain couples TRBV29-1 to TRBJ1-1; 10 positions match TRBD1. From germline, CDR1 is SQVTM and CDR2 ANQGSEA. The CDR3 extends over 14 amino acids. V gave up 6 bases and J gave up 5 bases; unmatched junction bases: 9.

This clone was detected many times. The identical CDR3 is also encoded by other nucleotide sequences in the sample. This CDR3 reads CASSPGQPSSTDTQYF. CDR3 nucleotides: TGTGCCAGCTCACCAGGACAGCCTTCTAGCACAGATACGCAGTATTTT. The chain recombines TRBV18 with TRBJ2-3, with D perhaps matching TRBD1 (6 bases). Germline V CDR1 and CDR2: KGHSH, LQKENI. The V gene lost 2 bases and the J gene lost 0 bases, with 12 bases spanning the gap. The CDR3 runs 16 residues.

The rearrangement joins TRBV2 to TRBJ1-2, with a weak D call TRBD1 (6 bases). Trimming cost V 4 bases and J 4 bases, with 16 bases left between them. CDR1 and CDR2 (germline): SNHLY, FYNNEI. This CDR3 contains 15 residues. CDR3 loop: CASSASGQRSYGYTF. In DNA, the CDR3 is TGTGCCAGCAGTGCCTCCGGACAGCGGAGCTATGGCTACACCTTC.

V usage is TRBV7-2 and J usage is TRBJ1-4; 9 nucleotides agree with TRBD1. The J segment lost 7 bases and the V segment lost 3 bases, leaving 3 bases of the junction unmatched. The CDR3 runs 14 residues. Germline values: CDR1 SGHTA, CDR2 FQGNSA. CDR3 nucleotides: TGTGCCAGCAGCTTTGGACAGGGGACTGAAAAACTGTTTTTT. It is translated as CASSFGQGTEKLFF.

This chain links TRBV10-3 with TRBJ1-1; the match to TRBD1 covers 8 bases. With V trimmed by 8 bases and J by 4 bases, 9 bases remained unmatched. The CDR3 totals 14 residues. From germline, CDR1 is ENHRY and CDR2 SYGVKD. The CDR3 DNA reads TGTGCCATCCGTGGGACAGGAAGGGGCACTGAAGCTTTCTTT. Its translation is CAIRGTGRGTEAFF.

V and J are TRBV14 and TRBJ2-7; TRBD1 matches 10 bases. The CDR3 sequence is 15 residues long. Germline values: CDR1 SGHDN, CDR2 FVKESK. The trim removed 4 bases at V and 2 bases at J, leaving 5 bases unmatched. DNA for the CDR3: TGTGCCAGCAGCCCGCAAGGGACAGGGGCCTACGAGCAGTACTTC. Amino acid sequence: CASSPQGTGAYEQYF.

The chain carries TRBV6-2 or TRBV6-3 and TRBJ1-5, with 7 bases fitting TRBD1. CDR3 size: 15 residues. Germline V lookup: CDR1 MNHEY, CDR2 SVGEGT. The V gene end was trimmed by 5 bases and the J gene end by 3 bases; junction bases not matched to a gene: 7. This CDR3 is CASSPDRSFNQPQHF. Written as DNA, the CDR3 is TGTGCCAGCAGTCCGGACAGGTCGTTCAATCAGCCCCAGCATTTT.

V is TRBV27 and J is TRBJ2-2; D possibly corresponds to TRBD2 (6 bases). CDR3 length: 15 amino acids. V lost 5 bases and J lost 4, with 14 bases in between. Looked up from germline, CDR1 is MNHEY and CDR2 is SMNVEV (reference sequence). The CDR3 region is CASSPRGTSTGELFF. CDR3 nucleotides: TGTGCCAGCAGTCCCCGAGGGACTTCCACCGGGGAGCTGTTTTTT.

The chain carries TRBV6-5 and TRBJ1-3, with no clear D. The CDR3 runs 15 residues. V was shortened by 2 bases and J by 4 bases, with 12 bases between the two germline ends. The V gene's germline CDR1 is MNHEY and CDR2 SVGAGI. Here the CDR3 reads CASSYDSGKGNTIYF. Written as DNA, the CDR3 is TGTGCCAGCAGTTACGATTCAGGAAAGGGAAACACCATATATTTT.